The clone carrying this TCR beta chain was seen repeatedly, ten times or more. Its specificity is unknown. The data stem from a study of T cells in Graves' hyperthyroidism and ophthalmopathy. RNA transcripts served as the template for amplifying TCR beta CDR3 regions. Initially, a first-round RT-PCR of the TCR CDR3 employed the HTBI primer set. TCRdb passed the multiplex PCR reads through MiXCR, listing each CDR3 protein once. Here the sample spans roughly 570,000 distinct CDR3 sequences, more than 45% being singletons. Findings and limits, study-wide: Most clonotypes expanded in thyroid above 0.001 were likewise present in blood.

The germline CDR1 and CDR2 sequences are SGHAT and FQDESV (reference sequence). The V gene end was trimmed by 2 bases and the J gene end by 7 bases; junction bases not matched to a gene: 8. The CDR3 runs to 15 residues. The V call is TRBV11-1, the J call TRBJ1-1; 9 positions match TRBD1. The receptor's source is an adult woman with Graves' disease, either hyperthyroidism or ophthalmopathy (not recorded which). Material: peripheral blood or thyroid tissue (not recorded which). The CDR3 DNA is TGTGCCAGCAGCTTACCTAACAGGGGGCAAAATGAAGCTTTCTTT. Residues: CASSLPNRGQNEAFF.